Sequencing of this TCR beta chain was carried out in a study of cytomegalovirus exposure and HLA in healthy donors. This clone was recorded a few times. With V trimmed by 4 bases and J by 0 bases, 6 bases remained unmatched. Per the germline V gene, CDR1 is SGHNT and CDR2 is YYREEE (reference sequence). This CDR3 contains 15 residues. PCR used 60 Vbeta primers and 13 Jbeta primers. Some clones are missing from TCRdb's copy, which holds only in-frame ones; the method was immunoSEQ multiplex PCR. This sample has over 90,000 clones; approximately 87% occur once, and the top ten carry 2.5% to 3%. The chain combines TRBV5-4 with TRBJ2-7; 8 bases are shared with TRBD2. This receptor was identified in a man aged 40-49 years in good health and CMV-seronegative. What was sequenced was PBMCs. This CDR3 reads CASSTRLASSYEQYF. CDR3 in DNA: TGTGCCAGCAGCACACGACTAGCGTCCTCCTACGAGCAGTACTTC.